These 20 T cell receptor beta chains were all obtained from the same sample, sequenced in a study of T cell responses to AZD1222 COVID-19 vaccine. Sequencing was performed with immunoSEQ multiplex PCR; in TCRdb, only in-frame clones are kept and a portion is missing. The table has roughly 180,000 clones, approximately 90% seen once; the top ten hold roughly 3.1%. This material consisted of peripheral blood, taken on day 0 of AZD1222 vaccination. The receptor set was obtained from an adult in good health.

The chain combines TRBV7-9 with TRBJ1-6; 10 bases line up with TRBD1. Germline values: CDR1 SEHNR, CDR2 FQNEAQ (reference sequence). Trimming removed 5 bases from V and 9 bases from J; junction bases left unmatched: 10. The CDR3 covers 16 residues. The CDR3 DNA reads TGTGCCAGCAGCCCGAAGAACCGGGACAGGGGTTCACCCCTCCACTTT. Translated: CASSPKNRDRGSPLHF. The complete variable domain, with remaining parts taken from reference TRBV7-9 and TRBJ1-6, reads DTGVSQNPRHKITKRGQNVTFRCDPISEHNRLYWYRQTLGQGPEFLTYFQNEAQLEKSRLLSDRFSAERPKGSFSTLEIQRTEQGDSAMYLCASSPKNRDRGSPLHFGNGTRLTVT.

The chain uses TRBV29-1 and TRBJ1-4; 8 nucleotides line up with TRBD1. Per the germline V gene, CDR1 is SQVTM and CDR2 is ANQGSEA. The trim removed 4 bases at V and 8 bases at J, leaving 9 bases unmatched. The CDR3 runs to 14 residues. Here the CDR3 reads CSVAVGQGREKLFF. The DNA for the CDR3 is TGCAGCGTTGCGGTAGGACAGGGAAGAGAAAAACTGTTTTTT. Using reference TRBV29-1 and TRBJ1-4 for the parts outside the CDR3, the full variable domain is SAVISQKPSRDICQRGTSLTIQCQVDSQVTMMFWYRQQPGQSLTLIATANQGSEATYESGFVIDKFPISRPNLTFSTLTVSNMSPEDSSIYLCSVAVGQGREKLFFGSGTQLSVL.

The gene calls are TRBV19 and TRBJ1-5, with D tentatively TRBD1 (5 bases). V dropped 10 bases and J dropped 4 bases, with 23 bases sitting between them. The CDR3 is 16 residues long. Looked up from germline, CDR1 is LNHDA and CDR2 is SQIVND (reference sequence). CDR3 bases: TGTGCCACCAAGACAAGGGATCGCGGGACTAATCAGCCCCAGCATTTT. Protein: CATKTRDRGTNQPQHF. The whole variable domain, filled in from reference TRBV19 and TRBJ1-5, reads DGGITQSPKYLFRKEGQNVTLSCEQNLNHDAMYWYRQDPGQGLRLIYYSQIVNDFQKGDIAEGYSVSREKKESFPLTVTSAQKNPTAFYLCATKTRDRGTNQPQHFGDGTRLSIL.

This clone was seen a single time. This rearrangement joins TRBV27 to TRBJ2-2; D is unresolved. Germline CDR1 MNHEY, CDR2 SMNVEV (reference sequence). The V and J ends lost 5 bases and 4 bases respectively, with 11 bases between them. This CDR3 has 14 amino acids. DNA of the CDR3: TGTGCCAGCAGTGCGAACCACGGCACCGGGGAGCTGTTTTTT. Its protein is CASSANHGTGELFF.

Here the CDR3 reads CASSGGTGGTSGNTIYF. CDR3 DNA sequence: TGTGCCAGCAGTGGGGGGACAGGGGGCACCTCTGGAAACACCATATATTTT. This sequence joins TRBV2 and TRBJ1-3; 12 bases line up with TRBD1. With 4 bases clipped from V and 0 bases from J, the junction kept 4 bases outside the gene matches. Germline CDR1 is SNHLY and CDR2 is FYNNEI. The CDR3 loop spans 17 amino acids.

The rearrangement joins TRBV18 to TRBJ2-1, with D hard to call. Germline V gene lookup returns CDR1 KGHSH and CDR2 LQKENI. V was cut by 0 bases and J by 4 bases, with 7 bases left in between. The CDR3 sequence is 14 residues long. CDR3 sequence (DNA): TGTGCCAGCTCACCACCCGCAGGATACAATGAGCAGTTCTTC. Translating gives CASSPPAGYNEQFF.

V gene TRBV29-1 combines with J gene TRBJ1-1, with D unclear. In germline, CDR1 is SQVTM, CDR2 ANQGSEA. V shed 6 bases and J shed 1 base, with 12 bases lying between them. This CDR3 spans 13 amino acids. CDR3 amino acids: CSVGYDWNTEAFF. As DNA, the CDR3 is TGCAGCGTGGGGTACGACTGGAACACTGAAGCTTTCTTT.

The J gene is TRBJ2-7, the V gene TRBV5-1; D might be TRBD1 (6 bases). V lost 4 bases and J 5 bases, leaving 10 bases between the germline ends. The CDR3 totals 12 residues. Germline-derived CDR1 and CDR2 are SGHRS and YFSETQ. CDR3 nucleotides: TGCGCCAGCAGCCTAAACAGGGACGAGCAGTACTTC. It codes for CASSLNRDEQYF.

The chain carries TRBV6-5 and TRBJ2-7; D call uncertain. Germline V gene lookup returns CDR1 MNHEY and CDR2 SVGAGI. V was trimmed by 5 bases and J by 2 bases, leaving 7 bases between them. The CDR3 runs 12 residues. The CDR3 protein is CASSLPTYEQYF. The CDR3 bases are TGTGCCAGCAGTCTGCCAACCTACGAGCAGTACTTC.

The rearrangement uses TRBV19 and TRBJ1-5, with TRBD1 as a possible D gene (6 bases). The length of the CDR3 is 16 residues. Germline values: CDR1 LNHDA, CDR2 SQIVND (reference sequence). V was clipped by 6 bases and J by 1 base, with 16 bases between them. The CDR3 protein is CASRSTGQGSNQPQHF. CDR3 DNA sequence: TGTGCCAGTAGGTCGACAGGCCAGGGAAGCAATCAGCCCCAGCATTTT.

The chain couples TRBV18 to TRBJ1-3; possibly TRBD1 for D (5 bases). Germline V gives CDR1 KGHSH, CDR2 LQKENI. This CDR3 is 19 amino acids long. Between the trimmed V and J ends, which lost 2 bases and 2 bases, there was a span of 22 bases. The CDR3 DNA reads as TGTGCCAGCTCACCAACCGGGGCAGGGAATATGATGGCTGGAAACACCATATATTTT. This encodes CASSPTGAGNMMAGNTIYF.

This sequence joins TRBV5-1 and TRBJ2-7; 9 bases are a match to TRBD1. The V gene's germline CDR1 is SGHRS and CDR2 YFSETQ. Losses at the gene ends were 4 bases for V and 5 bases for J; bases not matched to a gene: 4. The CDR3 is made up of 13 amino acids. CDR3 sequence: CASSPGTGNEQYF. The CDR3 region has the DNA TGCGCCAGCAGCCCGGGGACAGGGAACGAGCAGTACTTC.

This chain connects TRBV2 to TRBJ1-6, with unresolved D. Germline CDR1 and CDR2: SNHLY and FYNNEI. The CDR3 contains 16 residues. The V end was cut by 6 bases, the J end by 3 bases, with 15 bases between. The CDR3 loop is CASSPGRPDYNSPLHF. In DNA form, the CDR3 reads TGTGCCAGCAGCCCCGGCAGACCTGACTATAATTCACCCCTCCACTTT.

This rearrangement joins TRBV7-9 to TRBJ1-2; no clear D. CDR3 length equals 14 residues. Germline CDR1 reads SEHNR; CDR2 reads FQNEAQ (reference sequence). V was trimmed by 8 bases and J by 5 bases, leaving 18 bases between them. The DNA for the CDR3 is TGTGCCAGCTCACCAGGCGGGGTAGGGTATGGCTACACCTTC. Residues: CASSPGGVGYGYTF.

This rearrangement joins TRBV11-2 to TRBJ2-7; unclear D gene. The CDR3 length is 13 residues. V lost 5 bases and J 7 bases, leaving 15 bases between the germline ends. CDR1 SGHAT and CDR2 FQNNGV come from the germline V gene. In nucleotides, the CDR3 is TGTGCCAGCAGCCAAGGCCCTCTGGTGGAGCAGTACTTC. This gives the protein CASSQGPLVEQYF.

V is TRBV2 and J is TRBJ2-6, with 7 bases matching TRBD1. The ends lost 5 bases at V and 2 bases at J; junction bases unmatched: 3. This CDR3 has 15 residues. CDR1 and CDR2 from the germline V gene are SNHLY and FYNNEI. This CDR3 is CASSLDRAGANVLTF. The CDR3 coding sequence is TGTGCCAGCAGTTTAGACAGGGCTGGGGCCAACGTCCTGACTTTC.

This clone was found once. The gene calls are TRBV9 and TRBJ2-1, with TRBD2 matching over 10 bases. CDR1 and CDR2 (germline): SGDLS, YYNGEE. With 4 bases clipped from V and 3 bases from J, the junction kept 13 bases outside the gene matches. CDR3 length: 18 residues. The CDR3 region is CASSPGVAGGGFYNEQFF. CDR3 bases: TGTGCCAGCAGCCCCGGGGTAGCGGGGGGTGGCTTCTACAATGAGCAGTTCTTC.

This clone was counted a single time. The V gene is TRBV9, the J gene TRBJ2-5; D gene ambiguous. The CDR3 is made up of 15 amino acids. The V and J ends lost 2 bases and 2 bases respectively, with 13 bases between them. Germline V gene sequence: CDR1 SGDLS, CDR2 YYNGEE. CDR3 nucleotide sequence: TGTGCCAGCAGCGTGGCCCCAGAATGGCAAGAGACCCAGTACTTC. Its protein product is CASSVAPEWQETQYF. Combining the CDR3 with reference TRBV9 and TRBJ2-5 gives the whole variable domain DSGVTQTPKHLITATGQRVTLRCSPRSGDLSVYWYQQSLDQGLQFLIQYYNGEERAKGNILERFSAQQFPDLHSELNLSSLELGDSALYFCASSVAPEWQETQYFGPGTRLLVL.

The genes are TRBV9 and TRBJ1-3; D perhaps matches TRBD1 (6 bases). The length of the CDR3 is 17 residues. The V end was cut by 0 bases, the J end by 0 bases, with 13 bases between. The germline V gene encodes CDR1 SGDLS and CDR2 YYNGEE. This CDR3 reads CASSVEPGASSGNTIYF. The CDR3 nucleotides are TGTGCCAGCAGCGTAGAACCGGGGGCGTCCTCTGGAAACACCATATATTTT.

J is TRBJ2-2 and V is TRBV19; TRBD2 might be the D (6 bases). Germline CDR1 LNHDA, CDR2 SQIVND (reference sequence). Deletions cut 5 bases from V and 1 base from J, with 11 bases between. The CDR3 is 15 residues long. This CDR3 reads CASSGGSKNTGELFF. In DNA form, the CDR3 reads TGTGCCAGTAGTGGGGGGAGCAAGAACACCGGGGAGCTGTTTTTT.